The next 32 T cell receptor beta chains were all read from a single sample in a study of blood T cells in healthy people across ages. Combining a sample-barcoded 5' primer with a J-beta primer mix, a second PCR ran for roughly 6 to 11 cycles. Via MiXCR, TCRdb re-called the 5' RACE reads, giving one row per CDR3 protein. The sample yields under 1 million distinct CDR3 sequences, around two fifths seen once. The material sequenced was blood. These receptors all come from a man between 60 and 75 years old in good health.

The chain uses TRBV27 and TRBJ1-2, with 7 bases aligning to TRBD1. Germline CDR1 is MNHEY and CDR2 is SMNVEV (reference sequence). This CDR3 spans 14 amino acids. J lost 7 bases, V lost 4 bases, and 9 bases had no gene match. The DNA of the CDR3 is TGTGCCAGCAGTTCCCACAGGGGTCTGAGTGGCTACACCTTC. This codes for CASSSHRGLSGYTF.

The CDR3: CASSERGALWYEQFF. DNA of the CDR3: TGTGCCAGCAGTGAACGGGGGGCCCTTTGGTATGAGCAGTTCTTC. This chain connects TRBV6-1 to TRBJ2-1; a weak D match, TRBD2 (7 bases). The ends were cut back, 2 bases at V and 8 bases at J, with 16 bases in the middle. The CDR3 consists of 15 residues. In germline, CDR1 is MNHNS, CDR2 SASEGT.

CDR3 bases: TGTGCCAGCAGTTACTCGCCTAGCGGGGACGCAAGTGATAATGGCTACACCTTC. Translation gives CASSYSPSGDASDNGYTF. The chain combines TRBV6-5 with TRBJ1-2; a possible D gene is TRBD1 (5 bases). CDR1 is MNHEY, CDR2 SVGAGI, per germline. With 0 bases removed from V and 6 bases from J, the gap between germline ends came to 23 bases. The CDR3 totals 18 residues.

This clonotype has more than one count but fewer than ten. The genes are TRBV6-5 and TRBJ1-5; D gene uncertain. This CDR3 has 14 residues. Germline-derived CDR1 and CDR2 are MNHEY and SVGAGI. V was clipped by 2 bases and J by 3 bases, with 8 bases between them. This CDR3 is CASSYEGSNQPQHF. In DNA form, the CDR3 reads TGTGCCAGCAGTTACGAGGGTTCCAATCAGCCCCAGCATTTT.

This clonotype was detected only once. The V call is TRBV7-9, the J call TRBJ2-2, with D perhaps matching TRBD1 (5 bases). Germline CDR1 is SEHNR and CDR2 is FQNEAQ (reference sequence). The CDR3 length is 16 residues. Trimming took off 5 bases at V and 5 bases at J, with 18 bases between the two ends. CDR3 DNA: TGTGCCAGCAGCACGGCGACAGTTGTTCGGACCGGGGAGCTGTTTTTT. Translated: CASSTATVVRTGELFF.

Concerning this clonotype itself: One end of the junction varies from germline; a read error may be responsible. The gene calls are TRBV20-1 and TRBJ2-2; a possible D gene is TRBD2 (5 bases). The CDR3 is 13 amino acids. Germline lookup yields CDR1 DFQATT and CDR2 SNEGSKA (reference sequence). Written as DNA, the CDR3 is TGCAGTGCCGGACTGTTCAACACCGGGGAGTTGTTTTTT. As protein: CSAGLFNTGELFF.

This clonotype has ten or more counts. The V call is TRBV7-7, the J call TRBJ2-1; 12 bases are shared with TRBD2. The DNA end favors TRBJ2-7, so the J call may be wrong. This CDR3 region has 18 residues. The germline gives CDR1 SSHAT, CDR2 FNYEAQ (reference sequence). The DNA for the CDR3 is TGTGCCAGCAGCCCAACTAGATCCGGACTAGCGGGGTACAATGAGCAGTACTTC. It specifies CASSPTRSGLAGYNEQYF.

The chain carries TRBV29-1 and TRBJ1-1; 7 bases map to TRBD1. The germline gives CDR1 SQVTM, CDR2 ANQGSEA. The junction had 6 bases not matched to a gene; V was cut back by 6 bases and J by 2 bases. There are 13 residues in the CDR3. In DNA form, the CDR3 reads TGCAGCGTAGTCCGGGACAGCAACACTGAAGCTTTCTTT. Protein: CSVVRDSNTEAFF.

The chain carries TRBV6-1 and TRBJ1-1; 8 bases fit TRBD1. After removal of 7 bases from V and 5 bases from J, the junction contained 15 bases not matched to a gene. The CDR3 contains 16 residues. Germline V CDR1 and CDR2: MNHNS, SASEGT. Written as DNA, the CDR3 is TGTGCCAGCATTATACAGGGGGAAAGTAGGAAGACTGAAGCTTTCTTT. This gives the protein CASIIQGESRKTEAFF.

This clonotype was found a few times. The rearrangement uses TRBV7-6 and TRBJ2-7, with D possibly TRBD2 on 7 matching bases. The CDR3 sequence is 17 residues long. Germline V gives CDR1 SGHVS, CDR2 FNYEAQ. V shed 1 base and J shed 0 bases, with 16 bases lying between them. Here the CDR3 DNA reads TGTGCCAGCAGCTTAGGAACGGGGGGCCAGAGCTCCTACGAGCAGTACTTC. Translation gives CASSLGTGGQSSYEQYF.

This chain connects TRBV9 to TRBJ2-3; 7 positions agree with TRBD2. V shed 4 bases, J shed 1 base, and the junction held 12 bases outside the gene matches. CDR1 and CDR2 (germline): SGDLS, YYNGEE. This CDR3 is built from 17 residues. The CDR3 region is CASSPRNAAGGTDTQYF. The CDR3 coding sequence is TGTGCCAGCAGCCCGCGTAACGCCGCGGGGGGCACAGATACGCAGTATTTT.

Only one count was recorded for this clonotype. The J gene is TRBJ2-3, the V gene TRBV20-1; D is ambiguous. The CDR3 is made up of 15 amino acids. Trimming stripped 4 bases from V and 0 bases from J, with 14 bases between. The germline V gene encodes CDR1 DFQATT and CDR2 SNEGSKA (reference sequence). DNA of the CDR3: TGCAGTGCTATAAGGGTCGCCTCTAGCACAGATACGCAGTATTTT. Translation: CSAIRVASSTDTQYF.

CDR3: CSARRLVQETQYF. In DNA form, the CDR3 reads TGCAGTGCTAGGAGGCTAGTTCAAGAGACCCAGTACTTC. V usage is TRBV20-1 and J usage is TRBJ2-5, with D hard to call. Trimming left V 3 bases short and J 2 bases short, with 10 bases between. Germline CDR1 DFQATT, CDR2 SNEGSKA (reference sequence). CDR3 length equals 13 residues.

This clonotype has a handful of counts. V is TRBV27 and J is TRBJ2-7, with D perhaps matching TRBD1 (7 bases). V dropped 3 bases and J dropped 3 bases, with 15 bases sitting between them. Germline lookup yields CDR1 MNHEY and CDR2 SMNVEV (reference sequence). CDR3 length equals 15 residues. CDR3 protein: CASSLRQGGLYEQYF. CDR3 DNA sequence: TGTGCCAGCAGTTTGAGACAGGGAGGCCTCTACGAGCAGTACTTC.

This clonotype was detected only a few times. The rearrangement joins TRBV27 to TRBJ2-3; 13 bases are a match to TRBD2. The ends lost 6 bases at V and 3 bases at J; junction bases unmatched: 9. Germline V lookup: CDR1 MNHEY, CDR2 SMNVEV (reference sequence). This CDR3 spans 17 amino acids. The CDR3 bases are TGTGCCAGCAGCCCTATTACTAGCGGGGGGGCAACAGATACGCAGTATTTT. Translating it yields CASSPITSGGATDTQYF.

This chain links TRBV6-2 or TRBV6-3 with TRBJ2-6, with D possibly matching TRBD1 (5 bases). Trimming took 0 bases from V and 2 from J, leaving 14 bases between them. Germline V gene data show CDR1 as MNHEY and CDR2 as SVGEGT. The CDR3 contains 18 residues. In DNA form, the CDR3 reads TGTGCCAGCAGTTACTCGAAAGGGGTTGGGGCTGGGGCCAACGTCCTGACTTTC. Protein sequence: CASSYSKGVGAGANVLTF.

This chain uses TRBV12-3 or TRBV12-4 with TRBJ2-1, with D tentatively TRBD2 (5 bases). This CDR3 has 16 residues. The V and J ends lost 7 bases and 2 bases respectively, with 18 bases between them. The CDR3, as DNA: TGTGCCAGCATTACCGACCTCGGGGTACCCTACAATGAGCAGTTCTTC. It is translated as CASITDLGVPYNEQFF.

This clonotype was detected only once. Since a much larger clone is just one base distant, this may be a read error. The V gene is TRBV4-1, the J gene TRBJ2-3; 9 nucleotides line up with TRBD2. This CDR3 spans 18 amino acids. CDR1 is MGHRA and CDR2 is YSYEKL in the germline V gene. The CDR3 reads CAGSQEPGKRGGTDTQYF. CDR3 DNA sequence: TGCGCCGGCAGCCAAGAGCCGGGAAAGCGGGGGGGCACAGATACGCAGTATTTT.

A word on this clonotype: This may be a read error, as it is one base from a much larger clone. DNA of the CDR3: TGTGCCATCAGTCAGGGAAGGTTGAGCAATCAGCCCCAGCATTTT. It codes for CAISQGRLSNQPQHF. The chain links TRBV10-3 to TRBJ1-5, with a possible D match to TRBD1 (5 bases). In germline, CDR1 is ENHRY, CDR2 SYGVKD. V was pared by 5 bases and J by 1 base, with 12 bases between. This CDR3 has 15 residues.

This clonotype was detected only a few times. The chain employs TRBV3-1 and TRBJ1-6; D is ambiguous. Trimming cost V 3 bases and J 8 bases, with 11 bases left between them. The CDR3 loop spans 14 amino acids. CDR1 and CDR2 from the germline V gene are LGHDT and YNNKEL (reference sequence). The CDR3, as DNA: TGTGCCAGCAGCCAGGCCCTTCAATATTCACCCCTCCACTTT. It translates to CASSQALQYSPLHF.

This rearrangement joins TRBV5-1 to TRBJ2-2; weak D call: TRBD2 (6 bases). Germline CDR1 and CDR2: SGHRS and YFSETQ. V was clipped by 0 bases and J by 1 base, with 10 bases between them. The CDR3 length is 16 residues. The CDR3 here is CASSLARGLNTGELFF. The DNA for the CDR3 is TGCGCCAGCAGCTTGGCCCGGGGACTGAACACCGGGGAGCTGTTTTTT.

CDR3 sequence reads: CASSYDATGYTF. The CDR3 region has the DNA TGCGCCAGCAGCTACGATGCTACTGGCTACACCTTC. The chain links TRBV5-1 to TRBJ1-2; D is undetermined. CDR3 length: 12 residues. Germline V gene lookup returns CDR1 SGHRS and CDR2 YFSETQ. Trimming shortened V by 3 bases and J by 7 bases, and 10 bases separated the two germline ends.

CDR3 bases: TGCGCCAGCAGCTTGAGTCCCGGGGCAGATAGACACGAGCAGTACTTC. As protein: CASSLSPGADRHEQYF. The chain employs TRBV5-1 and TRBJ2-7; D is tentatively TRBD1 or TRBD2 (5 bases each). The CDR3 totals 16 residues. V gave up 1 base and J gave up 5 bases, with 19 bases separating them. The germline gives CDR1 SGHRS, CDR2 YFSETQ.

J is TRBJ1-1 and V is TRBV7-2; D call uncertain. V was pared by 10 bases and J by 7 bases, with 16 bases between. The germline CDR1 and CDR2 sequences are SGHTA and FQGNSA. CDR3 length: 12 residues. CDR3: CATNTLGLEAFF. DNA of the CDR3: TGTGCCACAAATACATTGGGCCTTGAAGCTTTCTTT.

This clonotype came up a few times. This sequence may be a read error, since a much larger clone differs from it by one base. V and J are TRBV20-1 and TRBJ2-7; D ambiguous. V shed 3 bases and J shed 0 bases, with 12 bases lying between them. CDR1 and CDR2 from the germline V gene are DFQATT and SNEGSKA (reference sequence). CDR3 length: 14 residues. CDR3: CSARRQSASYEQYF. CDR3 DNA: TGCAGTGCTAGGAGGCAGTCCGCCTCCTACGAGCAGTACTTC.

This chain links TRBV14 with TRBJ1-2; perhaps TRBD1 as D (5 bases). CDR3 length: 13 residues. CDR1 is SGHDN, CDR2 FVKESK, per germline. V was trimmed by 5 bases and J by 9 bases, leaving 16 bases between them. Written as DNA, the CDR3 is TGTGCCAGCAGCGCGGGACCCTGGGTTAGCTACACCTTC. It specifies CASSAGPWVSYTF.

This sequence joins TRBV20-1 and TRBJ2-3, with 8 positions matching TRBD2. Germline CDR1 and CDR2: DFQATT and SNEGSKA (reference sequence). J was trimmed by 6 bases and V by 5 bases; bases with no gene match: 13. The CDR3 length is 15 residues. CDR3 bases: TGCAGTGCTCTAGGACTAGCTGGGGGTAGGGATACGCAGTATTTT. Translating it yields CSALGLAGGRDTQYF.

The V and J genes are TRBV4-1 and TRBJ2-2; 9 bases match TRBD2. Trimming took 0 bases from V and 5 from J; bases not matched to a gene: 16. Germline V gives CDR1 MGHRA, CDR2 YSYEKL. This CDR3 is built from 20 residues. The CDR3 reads CASSQDEEGLAGASTGELFF. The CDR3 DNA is TGCGCCAGCAGCCAAGATGAGGAAGGTTTAGCGGGGGCATCAACCGGGGAGCTGTTTTTT.

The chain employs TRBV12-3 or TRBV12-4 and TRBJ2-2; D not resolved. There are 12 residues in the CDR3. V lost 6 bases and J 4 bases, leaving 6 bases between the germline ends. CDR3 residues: CASSHTTGELFF. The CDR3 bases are TGTGCCAGCAGCCACACCACCGGGGAGCTGTTTTTT.

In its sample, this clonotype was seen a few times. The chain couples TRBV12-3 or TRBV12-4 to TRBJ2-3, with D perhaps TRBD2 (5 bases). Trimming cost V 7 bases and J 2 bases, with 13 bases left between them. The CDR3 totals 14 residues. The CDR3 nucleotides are TGTGCCAGCACCTACCGGGAAATCACAGATACGCAGTATTTT. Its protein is CASTYREITDTQYF.

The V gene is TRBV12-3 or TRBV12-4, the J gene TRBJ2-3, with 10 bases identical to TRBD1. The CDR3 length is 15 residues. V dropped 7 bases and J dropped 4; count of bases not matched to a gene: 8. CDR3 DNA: TGTGCCAGCACCTCCGGACAGGGGGACTCAGATACGCAGTATTTT. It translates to CASTSGQGDSDTQYF.

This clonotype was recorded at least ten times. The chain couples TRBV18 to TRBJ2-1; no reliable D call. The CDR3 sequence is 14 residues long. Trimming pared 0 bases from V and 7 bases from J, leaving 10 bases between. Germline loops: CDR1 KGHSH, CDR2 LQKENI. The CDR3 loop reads CASSPPLAGNEQFF. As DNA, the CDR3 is TGTGCCAGCTCACCACCCTTAGCCGGGAATGAGCAGTTCTTC.